This T cell receptor (beta chain) was documented in a study of T cells in Graves' hyperthyroidism and ophthalmopathy. Whole-study results and caveats: Most clonotypes that expanded in the thyroid above 0.001 also showed up in blood. Classification by a 13 V-J model distinguished ophthalmopathy from stable hyperthyroidism. Before onset, ophthalmopathy was predicted by the model a median around 6 months earlier.

With V trimmed by 10 bases and J by 5 bases, 6 bases remained unmatched. This CDR3 contains 14 residues. Germline V gives CDR1 ENHRY, CDR2 SYGVKD. Amplification of TCR beta CDR3 regions used RNA as the template. HTBI primers were used for first-round RT-PCR of the TCR CDR3. TCRdb redid the calling of the multiplex PCR reads with MiXCR, one entry per CDR3 protein. The profile covers around 300,000 distinct CDR3 sequences, with about an eighth appearing a single time and 7.8% taken by the ten largest. This clonotype was seen many times. Antigen unknown. Based on clinical symptoms, serum thyroxine and TRAb, thyroid ultrasound and orbital computed tomography, diagnoses were reached.

The sequencing sample was made of blood. The chain has TRBV10-3 and TRBJ1-6, with 9 bases fitting TRBD1. The receptor was derived from a woman in her thirties with Graves' hyperthyroidism that later progressed to Graves' ophthalmopathy. CDR3 loop: CATIRDRDNSPLHF. Written as DNA, the CDR3 is TGTGCCACAATCCGGGACAGGGATAATTCACCCCTCCACTTT.